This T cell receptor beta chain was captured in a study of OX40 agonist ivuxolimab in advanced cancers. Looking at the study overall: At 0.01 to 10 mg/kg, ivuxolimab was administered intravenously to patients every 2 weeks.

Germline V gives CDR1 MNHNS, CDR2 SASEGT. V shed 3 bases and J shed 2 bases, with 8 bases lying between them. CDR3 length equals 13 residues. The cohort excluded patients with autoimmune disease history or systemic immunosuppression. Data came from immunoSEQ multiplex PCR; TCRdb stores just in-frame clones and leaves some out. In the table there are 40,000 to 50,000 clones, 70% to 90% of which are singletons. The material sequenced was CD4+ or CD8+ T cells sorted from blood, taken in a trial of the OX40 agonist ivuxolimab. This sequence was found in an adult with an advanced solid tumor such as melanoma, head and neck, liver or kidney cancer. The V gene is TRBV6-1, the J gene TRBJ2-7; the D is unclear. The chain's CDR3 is CASSDREAYEQYF. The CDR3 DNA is TGTGCCAGCAGTGACCGAGAGGCCTACGAGCAGTACTTC.